Following are 20 T cell receptor beta chains from one sample sequenced in a study of blood T cells in healthy people across ages. PCR was performed a second time for 7 to 11 cycles using a sample-barcoded 5' primer and a J-beta primer mix. Using its own MiXCR run on the 5' RACE reads, TCRdb lists one record per CDR3 protein. The sample holds over a million distinct CDR3 sequences, roughly 45% seen once. Sequenced input: blood. The receptors originated from a young woman in good health.

The chain employs TRBV20-1 and TRBJ2-3; 10 bases agree with TRBD2. J lost 2 bases, V lost 5 bases, and 10 bases had no gene match. The CDR3 is made up of 16 amino acids. Germline CDR1 DFQATT, CDR2 SNEGSKA (reference sequence). CDR3 DNA: TGCAGTGCTTCCCCCAGCGGGGGGGGAAACACAGATACGCAGTATTTT. It is translated as CSASPSGGGNTDTQYF.

In this sample, this clonotype turned up once. This chain joins TRBV6-2 or TRBV6-3 and TRBJ2-4; D is perhaps TRBD2 (5 bases). The germline CDR1 and CDR2 sequences are MNHEY and SVGEGT. The CDR3 sequence is 14 residues long. V was trimmed by 8 bases and J by 13 bases, leaving 24 bases between them. The CDR3 protein is CASGERSPSPEQYF. The CDR3 bases are TGTGCCAGCGGGGAACGATCTCCTAGCCCAGAGCAGTACTTC.

The genes are TRBV9 and TRBJ1-1; D is unresolved. The CDR3 loop spans 14 amino acids. From germline, CDR1 is SGDLS and CDR2 YYNGEE. V was cut by 1 base and J by 4 bases, with 11 bases left in between. CDR3 protein: CASSVTGLSTEAFF. The DNA of the CDR3 is TGTGCCAGCAGCGTAACCGGGTTGAGCACTGAAGCTTTCTTT.

On this clonotype: One junction end does not reproduce the germline sequence, and a read error may be involved. This chain links TRBV10-3 with TRBJ2-3; D might be TRBD1 (7 bases). The CDR3 extends over 14 amino acids. Germline CDR1 is ENHRY and CDR2 is SYGVKD. The CDR3 DNA follows: TGTGCCACCAGTGCGGGACAGAGCACAGATACGCAGTATTTT. Translating it yields CATSAGQSTDTQYF.

The sample holds a few counts of this clonotype. The chain couples TRBV29-1 to TRBJ1-2; TRBD1 matches at 7 bases. J lost 0 bases, V lost 4 bases, and 2 bases had no gene match. Germline V lookup: CDR1 SQVTM, CDR2 ANQGSEA. This CDR3 comprises 13 residues. In DNA, the CDR3 is TGCAGCGTTGGACAGGGTCCTAACTATGGCTACACCTTC. It translates to CSVGQGPNYGYTF.

V and J are TRBV4-2 and TRBJ1-4; D gene ambiguous. V shed 0 bases and J shed 6 bases, with 11 bases lying between them. The CDR3 consists of 15 residues. CDR1 is LGHNA, CDR2 YNFKEQ, per germline. CDR3 sequence reads: CASSQESFEDEKLFF. The CDR3 region has the DNA TGTGCCAGCAGCCAAGAAAGTTTCGAAGATGAAAAACTGTTTTTT.

This chain's CDR3 is CATSSGTSGNYEQYF. CDR3 DNA: TGTGCCACCAGCAGTGGCACTAGCGGAAATTACGAGCAGTACTTC. The V gene is TRBV15, the J gene TRBJ2-7; 8 nucleotides align to TRBD2. The CDR3 has 15 amino acids. V lost 3 bases, J lost 4 bases, and 8 bases stayed unmatched. Germline assignment: CDR1 LNHNV and CDR2 YYDKDF (reference sequence).

The rearrangement joins TRBV4-1 to TRBJ1-2, with TRBD1 as a possible D gene (6 bases). There are 15 residues in the CDR3. Trimming stripped 2 bases from V and 4 bases from J, with 14 bases between. Germline assignment: CDR1 MGHRA and CDR2 YSYEKL. DNA for the CDR3: TGCGCCAGCAGCCAAAATTGGCAGGGGAGCTATGGCTACACCTTC. Encoded protein: CASSQNWQGSYGYTF.

This clonotype appeared a few times. The chain joins TRBV14 to TRBJ2-5; a weak D match, TRBD1 (5 bases). Looked up from germline, CDR1 is SGHDN and CDR2 is FVKESK. The CDR3 has 15 amino acids. V shed 6 bases and J shed 2 bases, with 16 bases lying between them. The CDR3 bases are TGTGCCAGCAGTCCAGGGATCCACGGGCAAGAGACCCAGTACTTC. As protein: CASSPGIHGQETQYF.

The chain links TRBV20-1 to TRBJ1-6; 9 positions agree with TRBD1. Germline V lookup: CDR1 DFQATT, CDR2 SNEGSKA (reference sequence). The CDR3 runs to 17 residues. The V gene end was trimmed by 5 bases and the J gene end by 8 bases; junction bases not matched to a gene: 16. CDR3 nucleotide sequence: TGCAGTGCTCCTCGTCCCGGGACAGGGATTAGGGATTCACCCCTCCACTTT. This translates into CSAPRPGTGIRDSPLHF.

This clonotype was observed a few times. The V call is TRBV27, the J call TRBJ1-1; 8 bases map to TRBD1. This CDR3 has 15 residues. The junction had 7 bases not matched to a gene; V was cut back by 5 bases and J by 2 bases. Germline CDR1 MNHEY, CDR2 SMNVEV (reference sequence). Here the CDR3 reads CASSPRTGFNTEAFF. The CDR3 DNA follows: TGTGCCAGCAGTCCTCGGACAGGGTTCAACACTGAAGCTTTCTTT.

The table lists this clonotype with a few counts. V gene TRBV7-2 combines with J gene TRBJ2-3, with D perhaps matching TRBD1 (5 bases). The CDR3 totals 14 residues. Germline CDR1 SGHTA, CDR2 FQGNSA. The V end was cut by 3 bases, the J end by 5 bases, with 12 bases between. The chain's CDR3 is CASSFQGEVDTQYF. CDR3 coding DNA: TGTGCCAGCAGCTTCCAGGGTGAGGTAGATACGCAGTATTTT.

The chain joins TRBV28 to TRBJ1-2, with a weak D call TRBD1 (5 bases). CDR3 size: 16 residues. Germline V CDR1 and CDR2: MDHEN, SYDVKM. V was pared by 6 bases and J by 2 bases, with 19 bases between. CDR3 in amino acids: CASSTPRTRQNYGYTF. The CDR3 DNA reads TGTGCCAGCAGCACCCCGAGGACACGACAAAACTATGGCTACACCTTC.

Details on this clonotype: One end of the junction is discordant with germline, which a read error may explain. This sequence joins TRBV3-1 and TRBJ1-1, with 10 bases fitting TRBD1. Germline V gene sequence: CDR1 LGHDT, CDR2 YNNKEL (reference sequence). The length of the CDR3 is 16 residues. The CDR3 sequence: CASSQDRDRGNTETFF. In DNA, the CDR3 is TGTGCCAGCAGCCAAGATCGGGACAGGGGAAACACTGAAACTTTCTTT.

This chain connects TRBV20-1 to TRBJ2-7; D might be TRBD1 (5 bases). V shed 3 bases and J shed 0 bases, with 12 bases lying between them. The CDR3 has 14 amino acids. Germline values: CDR1 DFQATT, CDR2 SNEGSKA (reference sequence). The CDR3, as DNA: TGCAGTGCTAGCCTACAGGTTATCTCCTACGAGCAGTACTTC. Its translation: CSASLQVISYEQYF.

This chain connects TRBV20-1 to TRBJ1-1, with D possibly TRBD1 on 5 matching bases. The CDR3 sequence is 12 residues long. Germline V lookup: CDR1 DFQATT, CDR2 SNEGSKA (reference sequence). V lost 7 bases and J lost 3, with 12 bases in between. The CDR3 bases are TGCAGTGGTTACAGGCCGGACACTGAAGCTTTCTTT. It specifies CSGYRPDTEAFF.

This clonotype occurred a few times. The chain is built from TRBV12-3 or TRBV12-4 and TRBJ2-1, with 9 bases fitting TRBD2. The V gene end was trimmed by 6 bases and the J gene end by 7 bases; junction bases not matched to a gene: 10. This CDR3 contains 15 residues. The CDR3 coding sequence is TGTGCCAGCAGCACAAATAGCGGGAGCTCAAATGAGCAGTTCTTC. The encoded protein is CASSTNSGSSNEQFF.

This clonotype was recorded a few times. The genes are TRBV6-6 and TRBJ2-1; no clear D gene. From germline, CDR1 is MNHNY and CDR2 SVGAGI (reference sequence). Trimming took off 5 bases at V and 5 bases at J, with 10 bases between the two ends. The CDR3 length is 13 residues. The CDR3 here is CASSAAQNNEQFF. CDR3 DNA: TGTGCCAGCAGTGCAGCCCAGAACAATGAGCAGTTCTTC.

The V and J genes are TRBV4-1 and TRBJ2-7; 7 positions match TRBD2. This CDR3 contains 15 residues. Germline values: CDR1 MGHRA, CDR2 YSYEKL. The V and J ends lost 1 base and 6 bases, in that order; junction bases with no gene match: 9. The CDR3 region is CASSQGWGGSPEQYF. Written as DNA, the CDR3 is TGCGCCAGCAGCCAAGGTTGGGGGGGGAGCCCCGAGCAGTACTTC.

This chain uses TRBV6-5 with TRBJ1-3; 7 bases agree with TRBD1. Trimming took 5 bases from V and 0 from J; bases not matched to a gene: 7. The germline gives CDR1 MNHEY, CDR2 SVGAGI. This CDR3 region has 16 residues. CDR3: CASSTSTGLSGNTIYF. The CDR3 bases are TGTGCCAGCAGTACCTCGACAGGGCTCTCTGGAAACACCATATATTTT.